A single sample is the source of the 23 T cell receptor beta chains below, sequenced in a study of monozygotic twins with inflammatory bowel disease. TCRdb reanalyzed the 5' RACE reads, giving one entry per CDR3 protein sequence and no DNA. The ten top clones account for 2% to 2.5%, within a sample of 160,000 or so distinct CDR3 sequences. The sample was blood. All receptors come from a human donor with ulcerative colitis or Crohn's disease, or a healthy co-twin of an affected twin (not recorded which).

The V call is TRBV25-1, the J call TRBJ2-2; the D call of TRBD1 rests on TCRdb alone, since no DNA is present to check it. Germline-derived CDR1 and CDR2 are MGHDK and SYGVNS. The CDR3 is 15 residues long. The CDR3 sequence: CASSDGQGRTGELFF.

This chain joins TRBV12-3 or TRBV12-4 and TRBJ1-4. The CDR3 length is 17 residues. The CDR3 reads CASSFTGGGISNEKLFF.

V is TRBV27 and J is TRBJ2-5; TCRdb lists TRBD1, though no DNA is available to test this call. CDR3 length: 15 amino acids. Germline CDR1 is MNHEY and CDR2 is SMNVEV (reference sequence). The CDR3 spells CASSWGQGLLGTQYF.

The chain joins TRBV20-1 to TRBJ2-7; TCRdb outputs TRBD1, but without DNA this stays unchecked. This CDR3 is built from 12 residues. Germline V CDR1 and CDR2: DFQATT, SNEGSKA (reference sequence). The CDR3 spells CSAYDRGYEQYF.

The chain joins TRBV19 to TRBJ1-1; TCRdb outputs TRBD1, but without DNA this stays unchecked. The germline V gene encodes CDR1 LNHDA and CDR2 SQIVND (reference sequence). This CDR3 is 15 amino acids long. The CDR3 loop reads CASSEMTGTDTEAFF.

CDR3 in amino acids: CASSLDGSNQPQHF. This sequence joins TRBV5-1 and TRBJ1-5. Germline CDR1 and CDR2: SGHRS and YFSETQ. The CDR3 sequence is 14 residues long.

This chain connects TRBV2 to TRBJ2-7; TCRdb's D call of TRBD2 is untestable without DNA. Germline lookup yields CDR1 SNHLY and CDR2 FYNNEI. This CDR3 is built from 14 residues. This CDR3 reads CASTGTRKPYEQYF. Full variable domain (remainder filled in from reference TRBV2 and TRBJ2-7): EPEVTQTPSHQVTQMGQEVILRCVPISNHLYFYWYRQILGQKVEFLVSFYNNEISEKSEIFDDQFSVERPDGSNFTLKIRSTKLEDSAMYFCASTGTRKPYEQYFGPGTRLTVT.

This chain connects TRBV5-5 to TRBJ1-1. Germline CDR1 is SGHKS and CDR2 is YYEKEE (reference sequence). The CDR3 extends over 13 amino acids. The chain's CDR3 is CASSWGRNTEAFF.

This chain connects TRBV11-1 to TRBJ2-1; TCRdb indicates TRBD2, and absent DNA this call remains unverified. CDR1 is SGHAT, CDR2 FQDESV, per germline (reference sequence). The CDR3 consists of 14 residues. The CDR3 here is CASSLARLRDEQFF.

The rearrangement joins TRBV20-1 to TRBJ2-1; TCRdb names TRBD2, which stays unverified in the absence of DNA. CDR3 length: 15 amino acids. Germline CDR1 and CDR2: DFQATT and SNEGSKA (reference sequence). The CDR3 spells CSARAATSGGGKKFF.

The V gene is TRBV28, the J gene TRBJ1-5; the TRBD1 assignment by TCRdb is unverifiable without DNA. The CDR3 loop spans 15 amino acids. The V gene's germline CDR1 is MDHEN and CDR2 SYDVKM. The CDR3 spells CASRVTGASNQPQHF.

V gene TRBV5-1 combines with J gene TRBJ1-3; the D call of TRBD1 rests on TCRdb alone, since no DNA is present to check it. CDR3 size: 16 residues. Germline V gene data show CDR1 as SGHRS and CDR2 as YFSETQ. CDR3 amino acids: CASSLAQPGTGNTIYF.

The CDR3 reads CSVEAPVGRDEQFF. The chain recombines TRBV29-1 with TRBJ2-1; TCRdb selects TRBD1, and the lack of DNA leaves this call unchecked. CDR3 length equals 14 residues. The V gene's germline CDR1 is SQVTM and CDR2 ANQGSEA.

The V call is TRBV6-1, the J call TRBJ1-3. The CDR3 length is 16 residues. Germline V gene lookup returns CDR1 MNHNS and CDR2 SASEGT. CDR3: CASSLTPPTSGNTIYF.

The chain carries TRBV5-6 and TRBJ2-7; checking the TCRdb D call of TRBD1 is not possible without DNA. Looked up from germline, CDR1 is SGHDT and CDR2 is YYEEEE. The CDR3 totals 18 residues. The chain's CDR3 is CASSSETGLGTGTYEQYF. The full variable domain, completed using reference TRBV5-6 and TRBJ2-7, is DAGVTQSPTHLIKTRGQQVTLRCSPKSGHDTVSWYQQALGQGPQFIFQYYEEEERQRGNFPDRFSGHQFPNYSSELNVNALLLGDSALYLCASSSETGLGTGTYEQYFGPGTRLTVT.

This chain uses TRBV5-1 with TRBJ2-7; TCRdb's D gene call, TRBD2, goes unchecked for lack of DNA. Germline lookup yields CDR1 SGHRS and CDR2 YFSETQ. The CDR3 length is 18 residues. The CDR3 protein is CASSLSREEFLQGYEQYF.

The gene calls are TRBV4-1 and TRBJ1-1; TCRdb reports TRBD1, a call that lacks DNA to check it against. CDR1 and CDR2 from the germline V gene are MGHRA and YSYEKL. The CDR3 loop spans 17 amino acids. The CDR3 loop is CASSQGQLRQGYTEAFF.

The rearrangement links TRBV7-2 to TRBJ1-5; with no DNA, the TCRdb D assignment of TRBD1 cannot be verified. The CDR3 extends over 15 amino acids. In germline, CDR1 is SGHTA, CDR2 FQGNSA. This chain's CDR3 is CASSPRDYSNQPQHF.

The chain joins TRBV6-6 to TRBJ2-2. The CDR3 is 11 residues long. Germline V gene lookup returns CDR1 MNHNY and CDR2 SVGAGI (reference sequence). The CDR3 sequence: CASADTGELFF.

J is TRBJ2-3 and V is TRBV12-3 or TRBV12-4; without DNA, the TCRdb call of TRBD2 cannot be checked. The CDR3 is 16 residues long. CDR3 protein: CASRSQVAGDQDTQYF.

The genes are TRBV5-1 and TRBJ2-5; checking the TCRdb D call of TRBD1 is not possible without DNA. The CDR3 is made up of 17 amino acids. Per the germline V gene, CDR1 is SGHRS and CDR2 is YFSETQ. CDR3 residues: CASSLSQGAVYGETQYF.

The chain carries TRBV9 and TRBJ2-3. Germline assignment: CDR1 SGDLS and CDR2 YYNGEE. This CDR3 spans 13 amino acids. The CDR3 spells CASSIGGTDTQHF. Combining the CDR3 with reference TRBV9 and TRBJ2-3 gives the whole variable domain DSGVTQTPKHLITATGQRVTLRCSPRSGDLSVYWYQQSLDQGLQFLIQYYNGEERAKGNILERFSAQQFPDLHSELNLSSLELGDSALYFCASSIGGTDTQHFGPGTRLTVL.

The J gene is TRBJ2-3, the V gene TRBV20-1. The CDR3 loop spans 14 amino acids. CDR1 DFQATT and CDR2 SNEGSKA come from the germline V gene (reference sequence). This CDR3 reads CSGLTGASTDTQYF.